Listed below are T cell receptor beta chains from one sample, sequenced in a study of T cells in Graves' hyperthyroidism and ophthalmopathy. Via MiXCR, TCRdb re-called the multiplex PCR reads, giving one row per CDR3 protein. The repertoire includes about 130,000 distinct CDR3 sequences, around 21% of them detected once, and over 60% sits in the top ten. Sequenced: blood. These receptors were obtained from a woman between 50 and 59 years old with Graves' hyperthyroidism that later progressed to Graves' ophthalmopathy. Both conserved end residues are part of each CDR3.

j_gene,len,v_gene,CDR3aa
TRBJ2-6,16,TRBV5-8,CASSPKRGAGANVLTF
TRBJ1-1,14,TRBV12-3/TRBV12-4,CASSLSFVFPEAFF
TRBJ2-3,15,TRBV5-1,CASSFSGGPTDTQYF
TRBJ1-1,17,TRBV12-3/TRBV12-4,CASRPGLWTRMNTEAFF
TRBJ1-2,14,TRBV30,CAWSLRTGHYGYTF
TRBJ2-7,15,TRBV6-2/TRBV6-3,CASIGGTSGTYEQYF
TRBJ2-2,20,TRBV11-1,CASSSGTSGRQRRDTGELFF
TRBJ2-3,15,TRBV29-1,CSVERGISGTDTQYF
TRBJ2-1,13,TRBV19,CASSIQGYNEQFF
TRBJ1-1,14,TRBV7-8,CASSQELGNTEAFF
TRBJ1-6,13,TRBV30,CAWSERQNSPLHF
TRBJ2-7,14,TRBV28,CASSIRGRTYEQYF
TRBJ2-1,15,TRBV7-3,CASSWGLGGSNEQFF
TRBJ1-4,17,TRBV20-1,CSARPQPDPHRWEKLFF
TRBJ2-7,13,TRBV28,CATLLAYSYEQYF
TRBJ2-7,12,TRBV30,CACRDSSYEQYF
TRBJ2-7,13,TRBV7-9,CASSPGLPYEQYF
TRBJ2-3,16,TRBV3-1,CASSPHLGGKTDTQYF
TRBJ2-3,17,TRBV28,CASSFTWQNPSTDTQYF
TRBJ2-5,14,TRBV5-1,CASSQPTSPGTQYF
TRBJ2-1,17,TRBV9,CASSPRDYPSSYNEQFF